The rows below give T cell receptor beta chains drawn from one sample of a study of PD-1 blockade in classical Hodgkin lymphoma. Assay used: immunoSEQ multiplex PCR; TCRdb lists only in-frame clones, some missing. Of tens of thousands of clones listed, around 65% are singletons. The sequenced sample was peripheral blood mononuclear cells (PBMCs), obtained at baseline. Source of these receptors: a human donor with classical Hodgkin lymphoma. Each CDR3 is given with its conserved first and last residue. The order of the fields is D gene, CDR3 length, V gene, clone size, J gene, CDR3 protein, CDR3 DNA. D genes are given only for firm matches. Clone size is not always given. Where it is, it says once, few, many or a class for expanded clones.

d_call: NA
cdr3_length: 15
v_call: TRBV7-2
clone_size: NA
j_call: TRBJ1-5
cdr3_aa: CASSLAWQGTQPQHF
cdr3_nt: TGTGCCAGCAGCTTAGCGTGGCAGGGAACTCAGCCCCAGCATTTT

d_call: TRBD1
cdr3_length: 14
v_call: TRBV6-5
clone_size: once
j_call: TRBJ2-2
cdr3_aa: CASSPDRVTGELFF
cdr3_nt: TGTGCCAGCAGTCCCGACAGGGTCACCGGGGAGCTGTTTTTT

d_call: TRBD1
cdr3_length: 16
v_call: TRBV5-6
clone_size: NA
j_call: TRBJ1-5
cdr3_aa: CASSLAEQGSKQPQHF
cdr3_nt: TGTGCCAGCAGCTTGGCCGAACAGGGGAGCAAACAGCCCCAGCATTTT

d_call: NA
cdr3_length: 13
v_call: TRBV18
clone_size: few
j_call: TRBJ2-7
cdr3_aa: CASSQGRLYEQYF
cdr3_nt: TGTGCCAGCTCACAGGGACGTCTATACGAGCAGTACTTC

d_call: NA
cdr3_length: 12
v_call: TRBV30
clone_size: NA
j_call: TRBJ2-7
cdr3_aa: CAWTGTTYEQYF
cdr3_nt: TGTGCCTGGACCGGGACAACGTACGAGCAGTACTTC

d_call: TRBD1
cdr3_length: 14
v_call: TRBV5-1
clone_size: NA
j_call: TRBJ1-1
cdr3_aa: CASSAGDRYTEAFF
cdr3_nt: TGCGCCAGCAGCGCCGGGGACAGGTACACTGAAGCTTTCTTT

d_call: NA
cdr3_length: 13
v_call: TRBV5-1
clone_size: once
j_call: TRBJ1-2
cdr3_aa: CASSLEDPWGYTF
cdr3_nt: TGTGCCAGCAGCTTGGAAGACCCCTGGGGCTACACCTTC

d_call: TRBD1
cdr3_length: 15
v_call: TRBV4-3
clone_size: medium-sized
j_call: TRBJ2-7
cdr3_aa: CASSQGKQGEGEQYF
cdr3_nt: TGCGCCAGCAGCCAAGGTAAGCAGGGGGAAGGCGAGCAGTACTTC

d_call: TRBD1
cdr3_length: 14
v_call: TRBV5-4
clone_size: medium-sized
j_call: TRBJ2-5
cdr3_aa: CASSLAGTGETQYF
cdr3_nt: TGTGCCAGCAGCTTGGCGGGGACAGGGGAGACCCAGTACTTC

d_call: NA
cdr3_length: 13
v_call: TRBV9
clone_size: few
j_call: TRBJ1-2
cdr3_aa: CASSVGQDYGYTF
cdr3_nt: TGTGCCAGCAGCGTAGGACAAGACTATGGCTACACCTTC

d_call: NA
cdr3_length: 15
v_call: TRBV9
clone_size: NA
j_call: TRBJ2-1
cdr3_aa: CASSVDSAGYNEQFF
cdr3_nt: TGTGCCAGCAGCGTAGATTCGGCCGGATACAATGAGCAGTTCTTC

d_call: TRBD1
cdr3_length: 17
v_call: TRBV5-1
clone_size: NA
j_call: TRBJ2-6
cdr3_aa: CASSEPDRGSGANVLTF
cdr3_nt: TGCGCCAGCAGCGAACCAGACAGGGGCTCTGGGGCCAACGTCCTGACTTTC

d_call: TRBD2
cdr3_length: 15
v_call: TRBV7-2
clone_size: NA
j_call: TRBJ2-7
cdr3_aa: CASSFQPSGPYEQYF
cdr3_nt: TGTGCCAGCAGCTTTCAGCCTAGCGGGCCGTACGAGCAGTACTTC

d_call: NA
cdr3_length: 12
v_call: TRBV27
clone_size: NA
j_call: TRBJ2-5
cdr3_aa: CASSFLQETQYF
cdr3_nt: TGTGCCAGCAGTTTCTTGCAAGAGACCCAGTACTTC

d_call: NA
cdr3_length: 14
v_call: TRBV7-2
clone_size: NA
j_call: TRBJ2-5
cdr3_aa: CASSLNPTPETQYF
cdr3_nt: TGTGCCAGCAGCTTAAATCCTACCCCAGAGACCCAGTACTTC

d_call: NA
cdr3_length: 14
v_call: TRBV5-1
clone_size: NA
j_call: TRBJ2-1
cdr3_aa: CASKRDSSLYEQFF
cdr3_nt: TGCGCCAGCAAAAGGGACTCCTCCCTTTATGAGCAGTTCTTC

d_call: NA
cdr3_length: 13
v_call: TRBV5-6
clone_size: medium-sized
j_call: TRBJ1-1
cdr3_aa: CASSLGRGTEAFF
cdr3_nt: TGTGCCAGCAGCTTGGGCAGGGGCACTGAAGCTTTCTTT

d_call: TRBD1
cdr3_length: 14
v_call: TRBV18
clone_size: NA
j_call: TRBJ1-1
cdr3_aa: CASSPMTGDTEAFF
cdr3_nt: TGTGCCAGCTCACCTATGACAGGGGACACTGAAGCTTTCTTT

d_call: NA
cdr3_length: 13
v_call: TRBV2
clone_size: few
j_call: TRBJ2-5
cdr3_aa: CASTPLRQETQYF
cdr3_nt: TGTGCCAGCACCCCCCTACGCCAAGAGACCCAGTACTTC

d_call: TRBD2
cdr3_length: 17
v_call: TRBV5-1
clone_size: NA
j_call: TRBJ2-2
cdr3_aa: CASSLFGSGSGTGELFF
cdr3_nt: TGCGCCAGCAGCTTGTTTGGGAGCGGGAGTGGGACCGGGGAGCTGTTTTTT

d_call: NA
cdr3_length: 14
v_call: TRBV7-2
clone_size: NA
j_call: TRBJ2-7
cdr3_aa: CASSLVLEGYEQYF
cdr3_nt: TGTGCCAGCAGCTTAGTACTAGAAGGCTACGAGCAGTACTTC

d_call: NA
cdr3_length: 14
v_call: TRBV7-2
clone_size: NA
j_call: TRBJ2-7
cdr3_aa: CASSLQGLPYEQYF
cdr3_nt: TGTGCCAGCAGCTTGCAGGGACTCCCCTACGAGCAGTACTTC

d_call: NA
cdr3_length: 15
v_call: TRBV5-4
clone_size: few
j_call: TRBJ2-3
cdr3_aa: CASSLDGTYTDTQYF
cdr3_nt: TGTGCCAGCAGCTTGGACGGAACGTACACAGATACGCAGTATTTT

d_call: TRBD1
cdr3_length: 17
v_call: TRBV5-1
clone_size: NA
j_call: TRBJ2-2
cdr3_aa: CASSLRTGEGRTGELFF
cdr3_nt: TGCGCCAGCAGCTTACGGACAGGGGAAGGTCGGACCGGGGAGCTGTTTTTT

d_call: NA
cdr3_length: 12
v_call: TRBV6-6
clone_size: NA
j_call: TRBJ1-2
cdr3_aa: CASSFEGAGYTF
cdr3_nt: TGTGCCAGCAGTTTTGAAGGGGCTGGCTACACCTTC

d_call: TRBD2
cdr3_length: 16
v_call: TRBV6-6
clone_size: NA
j_call: TRBJ2-2
cdr3_aa: CATPSRGGSNTGELFF
cdr3_nt: TGTGCCACACCATCACGGGGCGGGAGTAACACCGGGGAGCTGTTTTTT

d_call: NA
cdr3_length: 16
v_call: TRBV7-2
clone_size: NA
j_call: TRBJ1-1
cdr3_aa: CASSLAQARMNTEAFF
cdr3_nt: TGTGCCAGCAGCTTAGCCCAGGCGCGGATGAACACTGAAGCTTTCTTT

d_call: NA
cdr3_length: 14
v_call: TRBV5-4
clone_size: NA
j_call: TRBJ2-7
cdr3_aa: CASSPRSTAYEQYF
cdr3_nt: TGTGCCAGCAGCCCCCGCTCTACCGCCTACGAGCAGTACTTC

d_call: NA
cdr3_length: 14
v_call: TRBV5-1
clone_size: NA
j_call: TRBJ1-4
cdr3_aa: CASSSQWSNEKLFF
cdr3_nt: TGCGCCAGCAGCTCCCAGTGGTCTAATGAAAAACTGTTTTTT